This entry lists 22 T cell receptor beta chains sequenced from one sample in a study of technical replicates of blood from a few donors. Generated by immunoSEQ multiplex PCR, the TCRdb table keeps only in-frame clones and is missing some. The repertoire holds roughly 66,000 clones, with 70% to 90% as singletons. Sequencing was performed on PBMCs. These receptor sequences come from a human donor in good health. Some clones in this sample may be carry-over from other donors' samples.

The CDR3 sequence is CAWSRALAGGEQYF. DNA for the CDR3: TGTGCCTGGAGCCGGGCCCTAGCGGGAGGCGAGCAGTACTTC. The V and J genes are TRBV30 and TRBJ2-7; 11 bases line up with TRBD2. The CDR3 is made up of 14 amino acids. Trimming removed 3 bases from V and 6 bases from J; junction bases left unmatched: 7. CDR1 and CDR2 (germline): GTSNPN, SVGIG (reference sequence).

This chain uses TRBV6-5 with TRBJ2-5; maybe TRBD2 (6 bases). This CDR3 is 15 amino acids long. Germline loops: CDR1 MNHEY, CDR2 SVGAGI. V was shortened by 7 bases and J by 0 bases, with 15 bases between the two germline ends. CDR3 in amino acids: CASTPLGGYQETQYF. CDR3 bases: TGTGCCAGCACTCCCCTGGGGGGATACCAAGAGACCCAGTACTTC.

The chain carries TRBV7-9 and TRBJ2-2, with D perhaps matching TRBD1 (5 bases). Germline lookup yields CDR1 SEHNR and CDR2 FQNEAQ (reference sequence). Trimming removed 5 bases at V and 2 bases at J, with 12 bases between. The CDR3 covers 15 residues. CDR3 DNA: TGTGCCAGCAGCCCCGGGCAGGGAAACACCGGGGAGCTGTTTTTT. Its translation: CASSPGQGNTGELFF.

This clone has a handful of counts. The rearrangement joins TRBV7-3 to TRBJ1-1, with D possibly TRBD1 on 5 matching bases. CDR3 length: 13 amino acids. V lost 10 bases and J 5 bases, leaving 17 bases between the germline ends. From germline, CDR1 is SGHTA and CDR2 FQGTGA. In DNA form, the CDR3 reads TGTGCCACCAAAATGACAGCGGGAACTGAAGCTTTCTTT. Residues: CATKMTAGTEAFF. Together with reference TRBV7-3 and TRBJ1-1, the CDR3 gives the full variable domain: GAGVSQTPSNKVTEKGKYVELRCDPISGHTALYWYRQSLGQGPEFLIYFQGTGAADDSGLPNDRFFAVRPEGSVSTLKIQRTERGDSAVYLCATKMTAGTEAFFGQGTRLTVV.

V is TRBV5-1 and J is TRBJ2-7; the D gene is possibly TRBD2 (5 bases). The CDR3 covers 15 residues. Per the germline V gene, CDR1 is SGHRS and CDR2 is YFSETQ. The V end lost 0 bases, the J end lost 0 bases, and 10 bases lay between the germline ends. The CDR3 is CASSLVPGSSYEQYF. The CDR3 DNA follows: TGCGCCAGCAGCTTGGTGCCGGGGAGCTCCTACGAGCAGTACTTC.

The chain couples TRBV6-6 to TRBJ2-1, with 11 bases that match TRBD2. This CDR3 is built from 15 residues. The V gene's germline CDR1 is MNHNY and CDR2 SVGAGI (reference sequence). V was pared by 7 bases and J by 6 bases, with 8 bases of the junction left unmatched. In nucleotides, the CDR3 is TGTGCCAGCATGATAGCGGGGGGGCCGGGCAATGAGCAGTTCTTC. The encoded protein is CASMIAGGPGNEQFF.

This clone was recorded once. This chain joins TRBV2 and TRBJ1-4; no clear D. The CDR3 runs to 12 residues. The V end lost 6 bases, the J end lost 8 bases, and 10 bases lay between the germline ends. CDR1 and CDR2 (germline): SNHLY, FYNNEI. CDR3 sequence: CASRRTGEKLFF. The CDR3 nucleotides read TGTGCCAGCAGACGAACGGGGGAAAAACTGTTTTTT.

This rearrangement joins TRBV10-3 to TRBJ1-1, with D maybe TRBD1 (5 bases). Between the trimmed V and J ends, which lost 3 bases and 1 base, there was a span of 6 bases. Germline assignment: CDR1 ENHRY and CDR2 SYGVKD. The CDR3 consists of 13 residues. The CDR3 loop reads CAISEGQNTEAFF. CDR3 DNA sequence: TGTGCCATCAGTGAAGGACAGAACACTGAAGCTTTCTTT.

The chain has TRBV5-1 and TRBJ2-2; 9 bases align to TRBD2. The germline gives CDR1 SGHRS, CDR2 YFSETQ. The CDR3 has 16 residues. With 4 bases clipped from V and 1 base from J, the junction kept 5 bases outside the gene matches. CDR3 in amino acids: CASSLRTSENTGELFF. The CDR3 DNA is TGCGCCAGCAGCCTTCGGACTAGCGAGAACACCGGGGAGCTGTTTTTT.

The chain uses TRBV7-8 and TRBJ1-1; the D is unclear. Germline CDR1 and CDR2: SGHVS and FQNEAQ. V was shortened by 5 bases and J by 1 base, with 14 bases between the two germline ends. The CDR3 has 15 residues. CDR3 region: CASSSRESPNTEAFF. The DNA for the CDR3 is TGTGCCAGCAGCAGCCGGGAAAGCCCGAACACTGAAGCTTTCTTT.

Concerning this clone itself: One junction end does not reproduce the germline sequence, and a read error may be involved. The gene calls are TRBV2 and TRBJ2-7, with TRBD2 identical over 11 bases. This CDR3 region has 12 residues. CDR1 is SNHLY, CDR2 FYNNEI, per germline. As DNA, the CDR3 is TGTGCCAGCAGGCTAGCGGGAGGTCACTCGGACTTC. This sequence encodes CASRLAGGHSDF.

Only one count was recorded for this clone. The chain links TRBV7-2 to TRBJ2-3; D is uncertain. Trimming removed 3 bases at V and 2 bases at J, with 12 bases between. The CDR3 extends over 15 amino acids. CDR1 is SGHTA, CDR2 FQGNSA, per germline. The DNA for the CDR3 is TGTGCCAGCAGCTTCCGGCAGGCCGACACAGATACGCAGTATTTT. Amino acid sequence: CASSFRQADTDTQYF.

This clone was observed a single time. The CDR3 reads CASSQDGLAANTGELFF. For the CDR3, the DNA is TGTGCCAGCAGCCAAGATGGCCTAGCGGCGAACACCGGGGAGCTGTTTTTT. The rearrangement uses TRBV4-2 and TRBJ2-2; 7 bases are shared with TRBD2. CDR1 is LGHNA, CDR2 YNFKEQ, per germline. CDR3 length: 17 amino acids. Trimming removed 0 bases from V and 0 bases from J; junction bases left unmatched: 4.

V gene TRBV2 combines with J gene TRBJ1-4, with D perhaps matching TRBD1 (5 bases). Trimming left V 6 bases short and J 7 bases short, with 15 bases between. The CDR3 sequence is 14 residues long. In germline, CDR1 is SNHLY, CDR2 FYNNEI. CDR3 bases: TGTGCCAGCAGGGACCTAGCGGGGGGTGAAAAACTGTTTTTT. Its protein product is CASRDLAGGEKLFF.

V gene TRBV18 combines with J gene TRBJ2-2; a weak D match, TRBD1 (5 bases). Germline CDR1 KGHSH, CDR2 LQKENI. V lost 2 bases and J lost 9, with 10 bases in between. This CDR3 spans 13 amino acids. The CDR3 loop is CASSPARDRELFF. The CDR3 coding sequence is TGTGCCAGCTCACCAGCCAGGGATCGGGAGCTGTTTTTT.

The genes are TRBV6-1 and TRBJ2-7; a weak D match, TRBD2 (6 bases). V lost 5 bases to trimming and J lost 3 bases, with 11 bases between them. CDR1 and CDR2 from the germline V gene are MNHNS and SASEGT. CDR3 length: 13 residues. DNA of the CDR3: TGTGCCAGCAGTACCAGGACTAACTACGAGCAGTACTTC. The encoded protein is CASSTRTNYEQYF.

The rearrangement links TRBV5-1 to TRBJ2-7; TRBD2 matches 8 bases. Germline V gene sequence: CDR1 SGHRS, CDR2 YFSETQ. Trimming cost V 2 bases and J 5 bases; bases outside gene matches: 9. The CDR3 loop spans 15 amino acids. CDR3 amino acids: CASSFYSGENNEQYF. The DNA of the CDR3 is TGCGCCAGCAGCTTTTATAGCGGGGAGAACAACGAGCAGTACTTC.

This chain joins TRBV27 and TRBJ1-1; D ambiguous. The V and J ends lost 6 bases and 0 bases respectively, with 11 bases between them. Germline CDR1 reads MNHEY; CDR2 reads SMNVEV (reference sequence). This CDR3 spans 14 amino acids. The CDR3 bases are TGTGCCAGCAGGGAGGGTCTGGTGAACACTGAAGCTTTCTTT. The encoded protein is CASREGLVNTEAFF.

This clone was observed a handful of times. CDR3 DNA sequence: TGTGCCTGGAGCCCCGGGGATACTGAAGCTTTCTTT. Its protein product is CAWSPGDTEAFF. The chain couples TRBV30 to TRBJ1-1, with D unresolved. Germline V lookup: CDR1 GTSNPN, CDR2 SVGIG (reference sequence). This CDR3 has 12 amino acids. Trimming shortened V by 3 bases and J by 5 bases, and 10 bases separated the two germline ends.

V and J are TRBV2 and TRBJ2-3; the D is unclear. CDR3 length: 14 amino acids. The V end lost 4 bases, the J end lost 0 bases, and 8 bases lay between the germline ends. CDR1 is SNHLY, CDR2 FYNNEI, per germline. In DNA, the CDR3 is TGTGCCAGCAGTGCGGTCCGCAGCACAGATACGCAGTATTTT. It codes for CASSAVRSTDTQYF.

In this sample, this clone turned up once. The chain combines TRBV6-5 with TRBJ2-7, with 10 positions matching TRBD2. CDR1 is MNHEY, CDR2 SVGAGI, per germline. The CDR3 is 16 amino acids. V lost 4 bases, J lost 0 bases, and 6 bases stayed unmatched. CDR3 region: CASSFTGTSVSYEQYF. The CDR3 coding sequence is TGTGCCAGCAGTTTCACCGGGACTAGCGTCTCCTACGAGCAGTACTTC.

This chain connects TRBV11-3 to TRBJ2-5, with 8 bases aligning to TRBD2. The trim removed 5 bases at V and 5 bases at J, leaving 7 bases unmatched. This CDR3 has 14 amino acids. Germline lookup yields CDR1 SGHNT and CDR2 YENEEA. CDR3 region: CASSDDSGGETQYF. CDR3 DNA: TGTGCCAGCAGCGACGACTCGGGGGGGGAGACCCAGTACTTC.